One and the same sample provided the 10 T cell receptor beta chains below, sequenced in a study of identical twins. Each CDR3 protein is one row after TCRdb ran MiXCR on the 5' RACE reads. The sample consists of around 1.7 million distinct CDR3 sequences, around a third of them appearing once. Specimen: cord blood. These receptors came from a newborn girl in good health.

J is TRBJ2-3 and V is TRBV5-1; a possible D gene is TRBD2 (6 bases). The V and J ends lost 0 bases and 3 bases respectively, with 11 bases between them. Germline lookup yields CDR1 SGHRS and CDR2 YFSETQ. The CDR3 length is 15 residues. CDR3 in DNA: TGCGCCAGCAGCTTGGCCCTAGGGACTACAGATACGCAGTATTTT. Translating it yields CASSLALGTTDTQYF.

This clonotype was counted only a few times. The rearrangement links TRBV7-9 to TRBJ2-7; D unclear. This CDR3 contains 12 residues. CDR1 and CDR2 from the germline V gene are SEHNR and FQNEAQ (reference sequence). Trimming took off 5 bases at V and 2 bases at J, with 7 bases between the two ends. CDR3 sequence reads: CASSVIAYEQYF. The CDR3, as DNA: TGTGCCAGCAGCGTAATAGCCTACGAGCAGTACTTC. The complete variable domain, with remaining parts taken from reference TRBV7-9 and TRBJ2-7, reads DTGVSQNPRHKITKRGQNVTFRCDPISEHNRLYWYRQTLGQGPEFLTYFQNEAQLEKSRLLSDRFSAERPKGSFSTLEIQRTEQGDSAMYLCASSVIAYEQYFGPGTRLTVT.

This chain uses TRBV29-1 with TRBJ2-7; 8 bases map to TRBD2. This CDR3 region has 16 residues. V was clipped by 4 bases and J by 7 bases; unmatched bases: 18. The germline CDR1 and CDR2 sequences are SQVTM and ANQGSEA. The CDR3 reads CSVVLREAQQYNEQYF. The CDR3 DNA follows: TGCAGCGTTGTGTTGCGGGAGGCCCAACAATACAATGAGCAGTACTTC.

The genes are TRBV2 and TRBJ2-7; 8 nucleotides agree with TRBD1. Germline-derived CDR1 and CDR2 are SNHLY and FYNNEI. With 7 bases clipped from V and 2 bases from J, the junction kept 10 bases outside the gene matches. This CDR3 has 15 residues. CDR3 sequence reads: CASNDRTGLTYEQYF. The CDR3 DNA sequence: TGTGCCAGCAATGACCGGACAGGGCTGACCTACGAGCAGTACTTC.

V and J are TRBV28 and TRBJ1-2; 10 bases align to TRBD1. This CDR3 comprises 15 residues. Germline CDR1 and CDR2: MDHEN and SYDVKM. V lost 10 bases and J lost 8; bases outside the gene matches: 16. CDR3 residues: CATLLETGGAGGYTF. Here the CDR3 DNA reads TGTGCCACCCTACTAGAGACAGGGGGCGCGGGGGGCTACACCTTC.

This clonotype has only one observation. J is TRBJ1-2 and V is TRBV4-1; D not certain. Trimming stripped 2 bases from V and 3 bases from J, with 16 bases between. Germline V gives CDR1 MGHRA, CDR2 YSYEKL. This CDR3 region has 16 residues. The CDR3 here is CASSQNLQVPYYGYTF. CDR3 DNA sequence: TGCGCCAGCAGCCAAAACCTTCAGGTCCCATACTATGGCTACACCTTC.

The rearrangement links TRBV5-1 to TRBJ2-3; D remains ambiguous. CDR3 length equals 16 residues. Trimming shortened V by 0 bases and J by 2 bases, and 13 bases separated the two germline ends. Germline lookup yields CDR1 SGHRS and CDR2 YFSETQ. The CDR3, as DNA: TGCGCCAGCAGCTTGGGTCGGTCGACTTCCACAGATACGCAGTATTTT. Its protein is CASSLGRSTSTDTQYF.

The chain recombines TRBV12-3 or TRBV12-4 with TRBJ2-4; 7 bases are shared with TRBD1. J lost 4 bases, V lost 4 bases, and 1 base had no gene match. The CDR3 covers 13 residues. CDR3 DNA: TGTGCCAGCAGTTGGGACAGAAAAAACATTCAGTACTTC. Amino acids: CASSWDRKNIQYF.

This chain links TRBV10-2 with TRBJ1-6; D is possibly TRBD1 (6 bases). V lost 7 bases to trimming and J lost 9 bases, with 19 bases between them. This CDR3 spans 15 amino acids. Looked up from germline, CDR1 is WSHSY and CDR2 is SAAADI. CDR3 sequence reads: CASTVPGTLSSPLHF. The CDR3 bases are TGCGCCAGCACTGTCCCCGGGACACTAAGTTCACCCCTCCACTTT.

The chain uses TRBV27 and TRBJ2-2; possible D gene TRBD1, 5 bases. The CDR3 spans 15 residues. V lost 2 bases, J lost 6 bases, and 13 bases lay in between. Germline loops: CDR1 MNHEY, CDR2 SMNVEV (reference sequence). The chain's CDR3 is CASSLRQKGAGELFF. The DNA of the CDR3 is TGTGCCAGCAGTTTAAGACAGAAAGGCGCCGGGGAGCTGTTTTTT.